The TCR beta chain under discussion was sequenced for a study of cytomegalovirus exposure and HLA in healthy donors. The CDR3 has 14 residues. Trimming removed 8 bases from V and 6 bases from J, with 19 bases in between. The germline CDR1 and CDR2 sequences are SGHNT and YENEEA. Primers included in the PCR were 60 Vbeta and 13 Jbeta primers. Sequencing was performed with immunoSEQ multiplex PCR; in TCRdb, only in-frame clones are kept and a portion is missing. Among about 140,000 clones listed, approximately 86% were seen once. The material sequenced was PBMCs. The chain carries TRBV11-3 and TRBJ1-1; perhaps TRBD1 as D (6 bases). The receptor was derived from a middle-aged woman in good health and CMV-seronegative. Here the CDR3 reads CASSPGQGSAEAFF. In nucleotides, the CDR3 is TGTGCCAGCTCCCCCGGCCAGGGGAGCGCTGAAGCTTTCTTT.